Listed here are 21 T cell receptor beta chains from one sample, sequenced in a study of blood T cell repertoires in COVID-19. Profiled with immunoSEQ multiplex PCR; TCRdb holds only in-frame clones, not every one. The data contain a few hundred thousand clones, approximately 82% of them seen just once; the ten biggest clones take up under 3%. Sequencing input: peripheral blood. The origin of the receptors is a man in his forties or fifties with active or convalescent COVID-19.

The chain is built from TRBV11-1 and TRBJ2-5; 9 positions agree with TRBD2. CDR3 length: 16 residues. The V gene's germline CDR1 is SGHAT and CDR2 FQDESV (reference sequence). V shed 2 bases, J shed 3 bases, and the junction held 7 bases outside the gene matches. CDR3 nucleotide sequence: TGTGCCAGCAGCTTACGTAGCGGGAGTGGGGAAGAGACCCAGTACTTC. Its translation is CASSLRSGSGEETQYF.

The rearrangement links TRBV2 to TRBJ2-1, with D maybe TRBD1 (5 bases). The germline CDR1 and CDR2 sequences are SNHLY and FYNNEI. Trimming cost V 2 bases and J 6 bases, with 17 bases left between them. The CDR3 contains 16 residues. CDR3 in amino acids: CASSERGRPPLNEQFF. CDR3 nucleotides: TGTGCCAGCAGTGAAAGGGGCAGGCCCCCCCTCAATGAGCAGTTCTTC.

CDR3 region: CASSQGRTSGGETQYF. The CDR3 nucleotides read TGTGCCAGCAGCCAAGGCCGGACTAGCGGTGGGGAGACCCAGTACTTC. The rearrangement uses TRBV3-1 (or the pseudogene TRBV3-2) and TRBJ2-5, with 10 bases lining up with TRBD2. This CDR3 region has 16 residues. V trimming: 1 base; J trimming: 5 bases; junction bases outside the gene matches: 7. The germline V gene has CDR1 LGHDT and CDR2 YNNKEL (reference sequence).

The rearrangement uses TRBV24-1 and TRBJ1-2, with 7 bases aligning to TRBD1. Germline CDR1 is KGHDR and CDR2 is SFDVKD. This CDR3 contains 13 residues. Losses at the gene ends were 0 bases for V and 13 bases for J; bases not matched to a gene: 7. Here the CDR3 DNA reads TGTGCCACCAGTGATTTGACAGGGGAAACCCTCACCTTC. Protein: CATSDLTGETLTF.

The chain combines TRBV7-3 with TRBJ2-1; 7 bases are shared with TRBD2. The CDR3 runs 15 residues. Germline CDR1 SGHTA, CDR2 FQGTGA. Trimming at V came to 1 base and at J to 2 bases, leaving 2 bases not matched to a gene. CDR3 sequence reads: CASSLNSGAYNEQFF. The CDR3 region has the DNA TGTGCCAGCAGCTTAAACAGCGGGGCCTACAATGAGCAGTTCTTC.

This clone was picked up a small number of times. This chain joins TRBV3-1 (or the pseudogene TRBV3-2) and TRBJ1-1, with D perhaps TRBD1 (6 bases). Looked up from germline, CDR1 is LGHDT and CDR2 is YNNKEL (reference sequence). The V and J ends lost 2 bases and 0 bases respectively, with 7 bases between them. The CDR3 contains 14 residues. This chain's CDR3 is CASSQQGMNTEAFF. The CDR3 region has the DNA TGTGCCAGCAGCCAACAGGGGATGAACACTGAAGCTTTCTTT.

The V gene is TRBV30, the J gene TRBJ1-1; tentatively, D is TRBD1 (5 bases). V was cut by 2 bases and J by 5 bases, with 12 bases left in between. CDR3 size: 13 residues. Germline CDR1 and CDR2: GTSNPN and SVGIG (reference sequence). In nucleotides, the CDR3 is TGTGCCTGGAGTTTCTCTCAGGGTACTGAAGCTTTCTTT. This encodes CAWSFSQGTEAFF.

J is TRBJ1-1 and V is TRBV6-6; no definite D call. The CDR3 spans 14 residues. V was pared by 2 bases and J by 3 bases, with 10 bases between. Germline V gives CDR1 MNHNY, CDR2 SVGAGI (reference sequence). The CDR3, as DNA: TGTGCCAGCAGTTACGAGCAGGAAGACACTGAAGCTTTCTTT. It codes for CASSYEQEDTEAFF.

The chain is built from TRBV4-1 and TRBJ2-1, with 8 bases that match TRBD1. The CDR3 consists of 17 residues. The V and J ends lost 3 bases and 6 bases, in that order; junction bases with no gene match: 13. In germline, CDR1 is MGHRA, CDR2 YSYEKL. The CDR3 here is CASSHRSTGTGPNEQFF. The CDR3 nucleotides read TGCGCCAGCAGCCACAGATCAACTGGGACAGGCCCCAATGAGCAGTTCTTC.

This clone came up a few times. This chain joins TRBV27 and TRBJ2-2; 11 positions agree with TRBD2. With V trimmed by 5 bases and J by 5 bases, 4 bases remained unmatched. This CDR3 is 15 amino acids long. Germline lookup yields CDR1 MNHEY and CDR2 SMNVEV (reference sequence). CDR3 nucleotide sequence: TGTGCCAGCAGTAAGAGGACTAGCGGGACCGGGGAGCTGTTTTTT. Its translation is CASSKRTSGTGELFF.

This rearrangement joins TRBV6-1 to TRBJ1-5, with D hard to call. Germline CDR1 reads MNHNS; CDR2 reads SASEGT. V lost 1 base to trimming and J lost 11 bases, with 6 bases between them. The CDR3 has 11 amino acids. The CDR3 sequence is CASSEVYSQHF. In nucleotides, the CDR3 is TGTGCCAGCAGTGAAGTGTATTCCCAGCATTTT.

The chain joins TRBV6-5 to TRBJ1-1; D is perhaps TRBD1 (6 bases). Germline loops: CDR1 MNHEY, CDR2 SVGAGI. The V gene lost 5 bases and the J gene lost 7 bases, with 17 bases spanning the gap. The CDR3 runs 14 residues. CDR3 DNA sequence: TGTGCCAGCAGTCCCTTAAGTGGGGGCCTTGAAGCTTTCTTT. It encodes CASSPLSGGLEAFF.

The rearrangement uses TRBV29-1 and TRBJ1-1; weak D call: TRBD1 (6 bases). Trimming cost V 6 bases and J 1 base, with 9 bases left between them. The CDR3 spans 12 residues. The germline gives CDR1 SQVTM, CDR2 ANQGSEA. CDR3 sequence: CSVQGQNTEAFF. In DNA, the CDR3 is TGCAGCGTACAGGGTCAGAACACTGAAGCTTTCTTT. The full variable domain, with the rest looked up from reference TRBV29-1 and TRBJ1-1, is SAVISQKPSRDICQRGTSLTIQCQVDSQVTMMFWYRQQPGQSLTLIATANQGSEATYESGFVIDKFPISRPNLTFSTLTVSNMSPEDSSIYLCSVQGQNTEAFFGQGTRLTVV.

The gene calls are TRBV15 and TRBJ1-1, with a tentative D call TRBD1 (5 bases). Trimming left V 0 bases short and J 0 bases short, with 11 bases between. Looked up from germline, CDR1 is LNHNV and CDR2 is YYDKDF (reference sequence). This CDR3 is 16 amino acids long. The CDR3 DNA reads TGTGCCACCAGCAGAGATCAGGTCAGGGTGAACACTGAAGCTTTCTTT. This codes for CATSRDQVRVNTEAFF. Together with reference TRBV15 and TRBJ1-1, the CDR3 gives the full variable domain: DAMVIQNPRYQVTQFGKPVTLSCSQTLNHNVMYWYQQKSSQAPKLLFHYYDKDFNNEADTPDNFQSRRPNTSFCFLDIRSPGLGDTAMYLCATSRDQVRVNTEAFFGQGTRLTVV.

V is TRBV27 and J is TRBJ1-4; D uncertain. Per the germline V gene, CDR1 is MNHEY and CDR2 is SMNVEV (reference sequence). V was shortened by 4 bases and J by 8 bases, with 17 bases between the two germline ends. The CDR3 is made up of 15 amino acids. CDR3 coding DNA: TGTGCCAGCAGTTCCTTGGCGGGGTATAGGGAAAAACTGTTTTTT. This sequence encodes CASSSLAGYREKLFF.

This clone has just a few counts. The chain uses TRBV2 and TRBJ2-2, with D possibly matching TRBD2 (6 bases). Germline CDR1 is SNHLY and CDR2 is FYNNEI. Trimming left V 6 bases short and J 1 base short, with 15 bases between. The CDR3 loop spans 16 amino acids. The CDR3 reads CASSHGSRGNTGELFF. Here the CDR3 DNA reads TGTGCCAGCAGCCACGGGAGCCGGGGGAACACCGGGGAGCTGTTTTTT.

This clone was seen a single time. The V and J genes are TRBV9 and TRBJ2-3, with D perhaps TRBD2 (6 bases). Germline CDR1 reads SGDLS; CDR2 reads YYNGEE. Trimming shortened V by 4 bases and J by 6 bases, and 18 bases separated the two germline ends. This CDR3 has 15 amino acids. CDR3 in DNA: TGTGCCAGCAGCCCGAGCGGGTGGGAGTTTGATACGCAGTATTTT. Translated, it gives CASSPSGWEFDTQYF.

The chain couples TRBV5-1 to TRBJ1-2, with TRBD1 as a possible D gene (6 bases). Per the germline V gene, CDR1 is SGHRS and CDR2 is YFSETQ. The CDR3 is 13 residues long. Trimming took off 4 bases at V and 3 bases at J, with 10 bases between the two ends. CDR3 DNA sequence: TGCGCCAGCAGCCTACAGGGCGACTATGGCTACACCTTC. This translates into CASSLQGDYGYTF.

This clone counts as medium-sized. V and J are TRBV5-6 and TRBJ2-2; D gene uncertain. V lost 4 bases, J lost 11 bases, and 15 bases lay in between. The germline V gene encodes CDR1 SGHDT and CDR2 YYEEEE. The CDR3 runs to 13 residues. CDR3 residues: CASSPNTPIELFF. In DNA form, the CDR3 reads TGTGCCAGCAGCCCGAATACACCCATTGAGCTGTTTTTT.

The V gene is TRBV3-1 (or the pseudogene TRBV3-2), the J gene TRBJ2-6; weak D call: TRBD1 (6 bases). Trimming removed 7 bases at V and 0 bases at J, with 13 bases between. The CDR3 sequence is 16 residues long. Looked up from germline, CDR1 is LGHDT and CDR2 is YNNKEL (reference sequence). The CDR3: CASTPDRVSGANVLTF. Here the CDR3 DNA reads TGTGCCAGCACCCCGGACAGAGTCTCTGGGGCCAACGTCCTGACTTTC.

The V and J genes are TRBV3-1 (or the pseudogene TRBV3-2) and TRBJ2-1; TRBD1 might be the D (6 bases). Germline CDR1 and CDR2: LGHDT and YNNKEL (reference sequence). The CDR3 is 15 residues long. V lost 5 bases, J lost 9 bases, and 20 bases lay in between. As DNA, the CDR3 is TGTGCCAGCAGCAACCCGGGACAACTGGGCGGTGAGCAGTTCTTC. Its protein product is CASSNPGQLGGEQFF.